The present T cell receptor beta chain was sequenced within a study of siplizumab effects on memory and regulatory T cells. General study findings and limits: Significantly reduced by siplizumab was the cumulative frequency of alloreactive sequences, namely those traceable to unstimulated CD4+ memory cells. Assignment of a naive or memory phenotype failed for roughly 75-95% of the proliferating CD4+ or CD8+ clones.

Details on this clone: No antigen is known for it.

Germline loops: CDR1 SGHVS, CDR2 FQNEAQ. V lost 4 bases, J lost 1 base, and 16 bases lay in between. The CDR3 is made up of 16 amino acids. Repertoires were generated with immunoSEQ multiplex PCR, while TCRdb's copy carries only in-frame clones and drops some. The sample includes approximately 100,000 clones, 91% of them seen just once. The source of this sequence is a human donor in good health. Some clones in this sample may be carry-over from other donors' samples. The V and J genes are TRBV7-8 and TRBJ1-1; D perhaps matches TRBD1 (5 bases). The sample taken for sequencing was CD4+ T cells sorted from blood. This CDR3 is CASSSRAWGSNTEAFF. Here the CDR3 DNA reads TGTGCCAGCAGCTCACGCGCGTGGGGCTCGAACACTGAAGCTTTCTTT. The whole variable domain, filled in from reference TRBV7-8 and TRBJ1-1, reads GAGVSQSPRYKVAKRGQDVALRCDPISGHVSLFWYQQALGQGPEFLTYFQNEAQLDKSGLPSDRFFAERPEGSVSTLKIQRTQQEDSAVYLCASSSRAWGSNTEAFFGQGTRLTVV.